The 32 T cell receptor beta chains below come from one sample, sequenced in a study of CD8 T cells in ankylosing spondylitis. Study observations and caveats: The study identified a TCR beta motif of several highly homologous variants that appeared characteristic of ankylosing spondylitis blood.

TCRdb fed the 5' RACE reads into MiXCR, producing one record per CDR3 protein. This table has about 510,000 distinct CDR3 sequences, about 5.7% appearing once. Their antigens are not known. Sequencing was done on a sample of blood, either unsorted or a sorted T cell fraction (not recorded which). The receptors come from a male donor with ankylosing spondylitis.

Notes on this clonotype: A much larger clone differs from this one at a single base, so this may be a read error. The V and J genes are TRBV24-1 and TRBJ2-2, with 10 bases lining up with TRBD1. The CDR3 contains 17 residues. In germline, CDR1 is KGHDR, CDR2 SFDVKD. The CDR3 DNA reads as TGTGCCACCAGTAATTTGGGGACAGGGGCCCACACCGGGGAGCTGTTTTTT. Translated: CATSNLGTGAHTGELFF.

In its sample, this clonotype was seen a few times. This chain connects TRBV24-1 to TRBJ2-2, with 10 bases identical to TRBD2. Trimming cost V 7 bases and J 3 bases; bases outside gene matches: 10. The germline V gene has CDR1 KGHDR and CDR2 SFDVKD. The CDR3 extends over 17 amino acids. The CDR3 nucleotides read TGTGCCACCAGCCGATCCACTAGCGGGATTCACACCGGGGAGCTGTTTTTT. This encodes CATSRSTSGIHTGELFF.

The V and J genes are TRBV20-1 and TRBJ2-7; either TRBD1 or TRBD2 may fit D (5 bases each). There are 14 residues in the CDR3. Trimming removed 2 bases from V and 5 bases from J, with 16 bases in between. Germline CDR1 DFQATT, CDR2 SNEGSKA (reference sequence). CDR3 sequence: CSARLDERGDEQYF. The CDR3 region has the DNA TGCAGTGCTAGATTGGACGAGCGAGGGGACGAGCAGTACTTC.

This clonotype appeared many times. V gene TRBV6-5 combines with J gene TRBJ2-7; TRBD2 agrees at 7 bases. V was pared by 0 bases and J by 7 bases, with 6 bases of the junction left unmatched. CDR1 and CDR2 (germline): MNHEY, SVGAGI. CDR3 length equals 14 residues. CDR3 amino acids: CASSYSFGTTEQYF. The CDR3 coding sequence is TGTGCCAGCAGTTACTCATTTGGGACTACTGAGCAGTACTTC.

This clonotype showed up many times. The chain has TRBV7-2 and TRBJ2-7; D is possibly TRBD1 (7 bases). The germline gives CDR1 SGHTA, CDR2 FQGNSA. V lost 3 bases and J 7 bases, leaving 25 bases between the germline ends. This CDR3 has 17 amino acids. This CDR3 reads CASSLSRGAGGFMEQYF. The CDR3 region has the DNA TGTGCCAGCAGCTTGAGTAGGGGGGCAGGGGGTTTCATGGAGCAGTACTTC. The whole variable domain, filled in from reference TRBV7-2 and TRBJ2-7, reads GAGVSQSPSNKVTEKGKDVELRCDPISGHTALYWYRQSLGQGLEFLIYFQGNSAPDKSGLPSDRFSAERTGGSVSTLTIQRTQQEDSAVYLCASSLSRGAGGFMEQYFGPGTRLTVT.

This clonotype was seen only a few times. V is TRBV15 and J is TRBJ2-6, with D perhaps given as TRBD1 or TRBD2 (5 bases each). Trimming took off 0 bases at V and 0 bases at J, with 6 bases between the two ends. The germline CDR1 and CDR2 sequences are LNHNV and YYDKDF (reference sequence). The CDR3 is 16 amino acids. The CDR3 coding sequence is TGTGCCACCAGCAGAGATGGGGGCTCTGGGGCCAACGTCCTGACTTTC. Protein: CATSRDGGSGANVLTF.

This clonotype was seen many times. In DNA, the CDR3 is TGTGCCAGCAGTTACTTCGGGGGAGATCAGCCCCAGCATTTT. Translating gives CASSYFGGDQPQHF. The chain has TRBV12-3 or TRBV12-4 and TRBJ1-5; D may be TRBD1 (5 bases). V was cut by 4 bases and J by 5 bases, with 12 bases left in between. The CDR3 runs 14 residues.

This clonotype was seen repeatedly, ten times or more. This chain connects TRBV10-3 to TRBJ2-3, with 7 bases lining up with TRBD2. The CDR3 is 16 amino acids. CDR1 and CDR2 from the germline V gene are ENHRY and SYGVKD. V shed 4 bases, J shed 1 base, and the junction held 8 bases outside the gene matches. CDR3 bases: TGTGCCATCAGTGTCGGCGGGGGAGGTGGCACAGATACGCAGTATTTT. Translated: CAISVGGGGGTDTQYF.

Remarks on this clonotype: This sequence may be a read error, since a much larger clone differs from it by one base. This chain uses TRBV6-2 or TRBV6-3 with TRBJ1-4; D not certain. The CDR3 is made up of 14 amino acids. With 5 bases removed from V and 9 bases from J, the gap between germline ends came to 16 bases. Germline V gives CDR1 MNHEY, CDR2 SVGEGT. The chain's CDR3 is CASSTGPFNQKLFF. For the CDR3, the DNA is TGTGCCAGCAGTACCGGGCCCTTCAATCAAAAACTGTTTTTT.

Many counts were recorded for this clonotype. The chain links TRBV7-2 to TRBJ1-2; D is unclear. The CDR3 spans 13 residues. Looked up from germline, CDR1 is SGHTA and CDR2 is FQGNSA. V was pared by 5 bases and J by 10 bases, with 17 bases between. The CDR3 region has the DNA TGTGCCAGCAGCACCGGGCCGGAGCTTGTCTACACCTTC. Protein: CASSTGPELVYTF.

This clonotype was seen at least ten times. This chain uses TRBV21-1 with TRBJ1-3; TRBD1 was called by the table and not checked on the DNA. TRBV21-1 is recorded as a pseudogene. The length of the CDR3 is 17 residues. CDR3 nucleotides: TGTGCCAGCAGCTTCCACGCACAGGCTAACTCTGGAAACACCATATATTTT. It is translated as CASSFHAQANSGNTIYF.

This clonotype has at least ten counts. The rearrangement joins TRBV20-1 to TRBJ2-1, with D maybe TRBD2 (6 bases). V lost 5 bases to trimming and J lost 6 bases, with 17 bases between them. Germline CDR1 is DFQATT and CDR2 is SNEGSKA (reference sequence). The CDR3 spans 14 residues. CDR3 sequence (DNA): TGCAGTGCTCTAAGCGGGTATACCGGCAATGAGCAGTTCTTC. Encoded protein: CSALSGYTGNEQFF.

This clonotype occurred many times. This chain connects TRBV20-1 to TRBJ2-5; 13 nucleotides align to TRBD2. The J segment lost 5 bases and the V segment lost 1 base, leaving 7 bases of the junction unmatched. The CDR3 contains 16 residues. Looked up from germline, CDR1 is DFQATT and CDR2 is SNEGSKA (reference sequence). In DNA form, the CDR3 reads TGCAGTGCTAGAGGAAGGACTAGCGGGAGCGAGGAGACCCAGTACTTC. This sequence encodes CSARGRTSGSEETQYF.

This clonotype was picked up many times. The rearrangement uses TRBV5-7 and TRBJ2-3, with 11 bases fitting TRBD1. Being an ORF, TRBV5-7 has a function that is uncertain. J was trimmed by 0 bases and V by 1 base; bases with no gene match: 13. The CDR3 runs 20 residues. This CDR3 is CASSLTLGQGVPFSTDTQYF. The CDR3 bases are TGTGCCAGCAGCTTGACGTTGGGACAGGGGGTGCCCTTTAGCACAGATACGCAGTATTTT.

The table lists this clonotype with many counts. The chain carries TRBV5-1 and TRBJ2-4, with D possibly matching TRBD1 (5 bases). CDR3 length: 16 residues. V lost 4 bases to trimming and J lost 0 bases, with 14 bases between them. Per the germline V gene, CDR1 is SGHRS and CDR2 is YFSETQ. As DNA, the CDR3 is TGCGCCAGCAGCCTCCAAGCAGGGATAGCCAAAAACATTCAGTACTTC. The encoded protein is CASSLQAGIAKNIQYF.

In its sample, this clonotype was seen many times. The chain is built from TRBV15 and TRBJ2-3; 7 nucleotides agree with TRBD1. V was clipped by 1 base and J by 2 bases; unmatched bases: 6. Germline V gives CDR1 LNHNV, CDR2 YYDKDF (reference sequence). The CDR3 covers 16 residues. As DNA, the CDR3 is TGTGCCACCAGCAGAGTAGGGGGCATCCCCACAGATACGCAGTATTTT. Translated: CATSRVGGIPTDTQYF.

There are many counts of this clonotype. The gene calls are TRBV28 and TRBJ1-4; D call uncertain. V was cut by 2 bases and J by 7 bases, with 11 bases left in between. This CDR3 has 14 residues. Germline V lookup: CDR1 MDHEN, CDR2 SYDVKM. This chain's CDR3 is CASSLGVSGEKLFF. The CDR3 DNA reads TGTGCCAGCAGTTTAGGGGTATCCGGTGAAAAACTGTTTTTT.

This clonotype came up many times. The V gene is TRBV7-9, the J gene TRBJ2-2; no definite D call. The CDR3 contains 15 residues. Germline CDR1 SEHNR, CDR2 FQNEAQ (reference sequence). The V gene lost 3 bases and the J gene lost 4 bases, with 12 bases spanning the gap. CDR3 DNA: TGTGCCAGCAGCTTCGGCGAACCCAGCACCGGGGAGCTGTTTTTT. It yields the protein CASSFGEPSTGELFF.

This clonotype appeared many times. The V call is TRBV12-3 or TRBV12-4, the J call TRBJ2-1, with 7 bases aligning to TRBD1. The CDR3 covers 13 residues. Trimming removed 5 bases from V and 6 bases from J; junction bases left unmatched: 4. The CDR3 coding sequence is TGTGCCAGCAGTCCGACAGGGAGCAATGAGCAGTTCTTC. Residues: CASSPTGSNEQFF.

This clonotype appeared many times. This chain links TRBV11-2 with TRBJ1-3; D gene unclear. V lost 3 bases to trimming and J lost 8 bases, with 14 bases between them. Germline CDR1 SGHAT, CDR2 FQNNGV. This CDR3 is 14 amino acids long. CDR3: CASSLLAPGDTIYF. For the CDR3, the DNA is TGTGCCAGCAGCTTGCTGGCCCCCGGGGACACCATATATTTT.

In this sample, this clonotype turned up many times. V gene TRBV7-9 combines with J gene TRBJ2-4; D unresolved. V was shortened by 1 base and J by 0 bases, with 4 bases between the two germline ends. The CDR3 has 14 residues. Germline V gene data show CDR1 as SEHNR and CDR2 as FQNEAQ (reference sequence). DNA of the CDR3: TGTGCCAGCAGCTTAGGAGTAGCCAAAAACATTCAGTACTTC. Amino acid sequence: CASSLGVAKNIQYF.

In its sample, this clonotype was seen many times. The V gene is TRBV28, the J gene TRBJ2-3; TRBD1 matches at 7 bases. V gave up 6 bases and J gave up 3 bases; unmatched junction bases: 12. Per germline, CDR1 MDHEN and CDR2 SYDVKM. The CDR3 loop spans 16 amino acids. In DNA form, the CDR3 reads TGTGCCAGCAGGAAGCTCAGGGGGAAGGGGACAGATACGCAGTATTTT. Protein product: CASRKLRGKGTDTQYF.

This clonotype was counted ten times or more. The chain has TRBV6-2 or TRBV6-3 and TRBJ2-2; 12 bases line up with TRBD2. The CDR3 is 20 residues long. After removal of 6 bases from V and 1 base from J, the junction contained 15 bases not matched to a gene. Per the germline V gene, CDR1 is MNHEY and CDR2 is SVGEGT. Here the CDR3 DNA reads TGTGCCAGCAGACGGACACCGGGACTAGCGGGCCCATTGAACACCGGGGAGCTGTTTTTT. Encoded protein: CASRRTPGLAGPLNTGELFF.

This clonotype was detected ten times or more. The V call is TRBV5-1, the J call TRBJ2-1, with D perhaps being TRBD1 or TRBD2 (5 bases each). Germline CDR1 SGHRS, CDR2 YFSETQ. The CDR3 is made up of 15 amino acids. Trimming pared 4 bases from V and 1 base from J, leaving 12 bases between. CDR3 DNA: TGCGCCAGCAGCAACCGGGACGCGTCCTACAATGAGCAGTTCTTC. This gives the protein CASSNRDASYNEQFF.

This clonotype was seen many times. This chain links TRBV7-2 with TRBJ2-7; the D call may be TRBD1 or TRBD2 (5 bases each). Germline CDR1 SGHTA, CDR2 FQGNSA. The CDR3 extends over 15 amino acids. V shed 5 bases and J shed 3 bases, with 17 bases lying between them. CDR3 in amino acids: CASSVQSRGYYEQYF. CDR3 in DNA: TGTGCCAGCAGCGTTCAGTCTCGGGGCTACTACGAGCAGTACTTC.

This clonotype has a count of ten or more. This sequence joins TRBV20-1 and TRBJ2-3; TRBD1 aligns across 7 bases. CDR3 length equals 15 residues. CDR1 is DFQATT, CDR2 SNEGSKA, per germline (reference sequence). J gave up 10 bases and V 6 bases, and 19 bases lay outside the gene matches. The CDR3 spells CSAPRTGALSVAQYF. CDR3 nucleotides: TGCAGTGCCCCCAGGACAGGTGCCTTATCGGTGGCGCAGTATTTT.

There are a few counts of this clonotype. The chain is built from TRBV20-1 and TRBJ2-1; D is undetermined. V was pared by 6 bases and J by 2 bases, with 11 bases between. From germline, CDR1 is DFQATT and CDR2 SNEGSKA (reference sequence). The CDR3 is made up of 13 amino acids. CDR3 residues: CSAEQRTYNEQFF. As DNA, the CDR3 is TGCAGTGCCGAGCAGCGTACCTACAATGAGCAGTTCTTC.

This clonotype was recorded many times. V is TRBV24-1 and J is TRBJ2-2; D might be TRBD1 or TRBD2, each matching 5 bases. The CDR3 has 15 residues. Germline V gives CDR1 KGHDR, CDR2 SFDVKD. Trimming shortened V by 4 bases and J by 2 bases, and 10 bases separated the two germline ends. CDR3 in amino acids: CATSDLRGNTGELFF. CDR3 in DNA: TGTGCCACCAGTGACCTGAGGGGCAACACCGGGGAGCTGTTTTTT.

V usage is TRBV19 and J usage is TRBJ2-7; maybe TRBD1 (6 bases). This CDR3 contains 16 residues. V lost 4 bases and J lost 0, with 16 bases in between. From germline, CDR1 is LNHDA and CDR2 SQIVND (reference sequence). CDR3 in DNA: TGTGCCAGTAGTAAACAAACCGGGACACCCTCCTACGAGCAGTACTTC. Protein: CASSKQTGTPSYEQYF.

This clonotype was seen many times. The chain recombines TRBV5-1 with TRBJ2-7; D might be TRBD1 (5 bases). CDR3 length equals 15 residues. The V and J ends lost 3 bases and 0 bases respectively, with 13 bases between them. Germline values: CDR1 SGHRS, CDR2 YFSETQ. CDR3 loop: CASSWGDRHSYEQYF. The DNA of the CDR3 is TGCGCCAGCAGCTGGGGCGACAGACACTCCTACGAGCAGTACTTC.

Many counts were recorded for this clonotype. This sequence joins TRBV20-1 and TRBJ1-1; 9 bases agree with TRBD1. Per the germline V gene, CDR1 is DFQATT and CDR2 is SNEGSKA (reference sequence). This CDR3 contains 13 residues. Trimming cost V 5 bases and J 5 bases; bases outside gene matches: 6. Here the CDR3 reads CSAADRGWTEAFF. CDR3 coding DNA: TGCAGTGCTGCGGACAGGGGATGGACTGAAGCTTTCTTT.

The table lists this clonotype with many counts. The J gene is TRBJ2-7, the V gene TRBV28; no definite D call. CDR1 MDHEN and CDR2 SYDVKM come from the germline V gene. This CDR3 is built from 14 residues. Trimming pared 7 bases from V and 2 bases from J, leaving 15 bases between. This chain's CDR3 is CASTQLGFPYEQYF. DNA for the CDR3: TGTGCCAGCACTCAACTCGGGTTCCCCTACGAGCAGTACTTC. The complete variable domain, with remaining parts taken from reference TRBV28 and TRBJ2-7, reads DVKVTQSSRYLVKRTGEKVFLECVQDMDHENMFWYRQDPGLGLRLIYFSYDVKMKEKGDIPEGYSVSREKKERFSLILESASTNQTSMYLCASTQLGFPYEQYFGPGTRLTVT.